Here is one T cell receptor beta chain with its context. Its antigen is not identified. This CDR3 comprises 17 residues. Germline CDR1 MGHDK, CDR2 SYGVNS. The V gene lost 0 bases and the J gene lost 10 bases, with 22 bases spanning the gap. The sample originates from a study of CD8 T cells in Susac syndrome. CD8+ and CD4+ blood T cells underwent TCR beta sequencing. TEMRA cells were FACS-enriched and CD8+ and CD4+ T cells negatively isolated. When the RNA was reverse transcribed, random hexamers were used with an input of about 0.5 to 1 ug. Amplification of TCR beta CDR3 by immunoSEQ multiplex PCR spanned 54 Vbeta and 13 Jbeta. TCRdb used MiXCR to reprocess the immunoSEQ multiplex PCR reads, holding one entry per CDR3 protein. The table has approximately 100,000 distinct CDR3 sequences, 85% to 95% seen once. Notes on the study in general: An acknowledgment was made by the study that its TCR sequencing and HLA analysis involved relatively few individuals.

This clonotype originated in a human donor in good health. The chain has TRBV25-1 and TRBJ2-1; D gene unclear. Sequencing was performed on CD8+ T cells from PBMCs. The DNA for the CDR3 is TGTGCCAGCAGTGAATACTCGGCAGCTAACACGGCCATGGAGCAGTTCTTC. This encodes CASSEYSAANTAMEQFF.